A single sample is the source of the 7 T cell receptor beta chains below, sequenced in a study of vaccination and CD4 T cells after COVID-19. Regarding time point: late sampling 161 to 241 days after vaccination in three convalescent patients. The treatment: roughly nine-day PBMC culture with coronavirus spike peptide pools or control peptides (ViraFEST assay). The Oncomine TCR Beta short-read assay was applied to DNA of cultured CD4+ T cells. TCRdb re-called the PCR reads with MiXCR, one entry per CDR3 protein. The profile covers approximately 22,000 distinct CDR3 sequences, with 40% to 50% appearing a single time and 9.9% taken by the ten largest. These TCRs' antigens remain unknown. The input for sequencing was CD4+ T cells from blood, cultured in vitro, taken about 7 months after SARS-CoV-2 vaccination. The receptors stem from a human donor who had recovered from COVID-19.

The rearrangement uses TRBV20-1 and TRBJ2-5; D is perhaps TRBD2 (5 bases). The germline V gene encodes CDR1 DFQATT and CDR2 SNEGSKA (reference sequence). CDR3 size: 13 residues. Trimming took 3 bases from V and 4 from J, leaving 12 bases between them. The CDR3 is CSARVGGGETQYF. The CDR3 DNA reads TGCAGTGCTAGGGTAGGAGGAGGAGAGACCCAGTACTTC.

This clonotype was seen a handful of times. The chain recombines TRBV7-3 with TRBJ2-5; 8 bases agree with TRBD2. This CDR3 region has 14 residues. V gave up 9 bases and J gave up 7 bases; unmatched junction bases: 13. Germline V gives CDR1 SGHTA, CDR2 FQGTGA. CDR3 DNA: TGTGCCAGATACTATGGAGCCGGGGGGGGGACCCAGTACTTC. Protein sequence: CARYYGAGGGTQYF.

The J gene is TRBJ2-5, the V gene TRBV4-2, with a possible D match to TRBD2 (5 bases). Germline CDR1 LGHNA, CDR2 YNFKEQ. The CDR3 runs to 17 residues. Trimming pared 3 bases from V and 3 bases from J, leaving 20 bases between. The CDR3, as DNA: TGTGCCAGCAGCCACAATCCGGCTAGCCCCGGAGAAGAGACCCAGTACTTC. This translates into CASSHNPASPGEETQYF.

The table lists this clonotype with a few counts. A junction end diverges from the germline sequence, so it may reflect a read error. V usage is TRBV7-6 and J usage is TRBJ2-5, with D uncertain. The CDR3 spans 16 residues. The germline CDR1 and CDR2 sequences are SGHVS and FNYEAQ. CDR3 in amino acids: CASSLNPESPQEAQYF. Here the CDR3 DNA reads TGTGCCAGCAGCTTAAACCCAGAGTCTCCTCAAGAGGCCCAGTACTTC.

The chain employs TRBV5-4 and TRBJ2-3, with TRBD2 matching over 7 bases. The germline V gene encodes CDR1 SGHNT and CDR2 YYREEE (reference sequence). Germline trimming cut 2 bases from V and 4 bases from J; bases unmatched to any gene: 7. The CDR3 loop spans 15 amino acids. The CDR3 region is CASSFPPAGADTQYF. In nucleotides, the CDR3 is TGTGCCAGCAGCTTTCCGCCTGCGGGAGCAGATACGCAGTATTTT.

This chain uses TRBV6-4 with TRBJ2-1, with D perhaps TRBD1 (5 bases). The CDR3 runs to 15 residues. Between the trimmed V and J ends, which lost 3 bases and 6 bases, there was a span of 15 bases. CDR1 is MRHNA, CDR2 SNTAGT, per germline. The CDR3: CASSETVSDVNEQFF. Here the CDR3 DNA reads TGTGCCAGCAGTGAGACAGTGTCGGATGTCAATGAGCAGTTCTTC.

This clonotype was counted a few times. The V call is TRBV20-1, the J call TRBJ1-6, with D perhaps matching TRBD1 (5 bases). The CDR3 loop spans 13 amino acids. The ends were cut back, 1 base at V and 7 bases at J, with 8 bases in the middle. The germline CDR1 and CDR2 sequences are DFQATT and SNEGSKA (reference sequence). The CDR3 sequence is CSARVRGNSPLHF. In DNA form, the CDR3 reads TGCAGTGCTAGAGTAAGGGGAAATTCACCCCTCCACTTT.